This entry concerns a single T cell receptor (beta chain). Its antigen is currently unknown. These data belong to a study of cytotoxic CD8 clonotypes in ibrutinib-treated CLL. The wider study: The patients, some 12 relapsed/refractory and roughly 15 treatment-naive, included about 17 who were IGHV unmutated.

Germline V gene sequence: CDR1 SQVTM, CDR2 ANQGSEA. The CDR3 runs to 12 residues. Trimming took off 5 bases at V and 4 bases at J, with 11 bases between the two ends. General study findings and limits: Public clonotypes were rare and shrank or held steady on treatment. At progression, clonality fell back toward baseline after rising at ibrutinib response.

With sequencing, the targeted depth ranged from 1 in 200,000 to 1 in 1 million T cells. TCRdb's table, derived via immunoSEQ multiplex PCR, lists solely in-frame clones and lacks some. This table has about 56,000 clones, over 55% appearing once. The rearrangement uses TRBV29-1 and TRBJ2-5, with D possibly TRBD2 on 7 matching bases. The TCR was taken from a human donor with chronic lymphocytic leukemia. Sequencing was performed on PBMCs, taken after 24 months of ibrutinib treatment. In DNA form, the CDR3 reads TGCAGCGTTCAAGGGGGGGTAGAGACCCAGTACTTC. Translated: CSVQGGVETQYF.